The clone carrying this T cell receptor (beta chain) was counted only a few times. Authors' analysis steps: Quantification of nucleated cells was approximated via reference gene primer amplification. The protocol was immunoSEQ multiplex PCR, while the TCRdb copy is restricted to in-frame clones and leaves out a portion. V, J and clone size are those of that table, while D and trimming were read from the DNA. The data contain fewer than 400,000 clones, 85% of them singletons. V was clipped by 6 bases and J by 2 bases; unmatched bases: 4. The CDR3 consists of 14 residues. Germline V lookup: CDR1 MNHEY, CDR2 SMNVEV (reference sequence). The data are from a study of blood T cell repertoires in COVID-19.

The sequencing input was peripheral blood. This clonotype originated in a woman between 18 and 29 years old with acute or convalescent COVID-19. The rearrangement joins TRBV27 to TRBJ1-5, with 7 bases matching TRBD1. The CDR3 coding sequence is TGTGCCAGCAGGGCAGGGGGTCGCAATCAGCCCCAGCATTTT. It translates to CASRAGGRNQPQHF.